This passage covers 7 T cell receptor beta chains from one sample sequenced in a study of T cells in Graves' hyperthyroidism and ophthalmopathy. Researchers took RNA transcripts and amplified the TCR beta CDR3 regions from them. Researchers ran a first-round RT-PCR on the TCR CDR3 using the HTBI primer set. One entry per CDR3 protein results from TCRdb running MiXCR on the multiplex PCR reads. This repertoire shows about 300,000 distinct CDR3 sequences, roughly a fifth found once; its top ten account for just under 40%. Sequenced input: blood. Receptors originate from a man between 50 and 59 years old with Graves' ophthalmopathy.

The chain has TRBV4-1 and TRBJ2-3, with a possible D match to TRBD2 (5 bases). CDR1 MGHRA and CDR2 YSYEKL come from the germline V gene. CDR3 length: 17 residues. The V end was cut by 4 bases, the J end by 3 bases, with 20 bases between. The DNA for the CDR3 is TGCGCCAGCAGCCCCCTGGCGGGCGGAGTTAGGACAGATACGCAGTATTTT. This sequence encodes CASSPLAGGVRTDTQYF.

A word on this clonotype: The conserved phenylalanine or tryptophan is not found at the CDR3 terminus, so this likely reflects a read error. The chain combines TRBV19 with TRBJ2-1; 7 bases are shared with TRBD2. The CDR3 sequence is 15 residues long. CDR1 is LNHDA, CDR2 SQIVND, per germline (reference sequence). The J segment lost 3 bases and the V segment lost 7 bases, leaving 9 bases of the junction unmatched. This CDR3 reads CASIPASGYYNEQFL. The CDR3 nucleotides are TGTGCCAGTATCCCGGCTAGCGGATACTACAATGAGCAGTTCCTC.

This clonotype was counted ten times or more. This rearrangement joins TRBV15 to TRBJ2-7; possible D gene TRBD1, 6 bases. Germline lookup yields CDR1 LNHNV and CDR2 YYDKDF (reference sequence). Trimming took off 1 base at V and 2 bases at J, with 12 bases between the two ends. CDR3 length equals 15 residues. CDR3: CATSRGGTLTYEQYF. The CDR3 coding sequence is TGTGCCACCAGCAGAGGAGGGACACTGACCTACGAGCAGTACTTC. Combining the CDR3 with reference TRBV15 and TRBJ2-7 gives the whole variable domain DAMVIQNPRYQVTQFGKPVTLSCSQTLNHNVMYWYQQKSSQAPKLLFHYYDKDFNNEADTPDNFQSRRPNTSFCFLDIRSPGLGDTAMYLCATSRGGTLTYEQYFGPGTRLTVT.

This clonotype was counted at least ten times. The genes are TRBV7-2 and TRBJ2-7; TRBD2 agrees at 9 bases. In germline, CDR1 is SGHTA, CDR2 FQGNSA. Germline trimming cut 1 base from V and 6 bases from J; bases unmatched to any gene: 16. This CDR3 spans 18 amino acids. This CDR3 reads CASSLVSASGKGLGEQYF. CDR3 nucleotide sequence: TGTGCCAGCAGCTTAGTTTCCGCTAGCGGGAAGGGGCTAGGCGAGCAGTACTTC.

This clonotype appeared many times. The V and J genes are TRBV6-1 and TRBJ2-1; 7 bases match TRBD1. Trimming took 5 bases from V and 10 from J; bases not matched to a gene: 5. This CDR3 comprises 12 residues. Germline V gives CDR1 MNHNS, CDR2 SASEGT. As DNA, the CDR3 is TGTGCCAGCAGTCCTCAGGGGGAGGAGCAGTTCTTC. Translation gives CASSPQGEEQFF.

The chain couples TRBV9 to TRBJ1-2; maybe TRBD1 (5 bases). The germline gives CDR1 SGDLS, CDR2 YYNGEE. V was shortened by 4 bases and J by 3 bases, with 13 bases between the two germline ends. This CDR3 has 14 residues. CDR3 in amino acids: CASSPGGIHYGYTF. For the CDR3, the DNA is TGTGCCAGCAGCCCGGGGGGGATCCACTATGGCTACACCTTC.

This clonotype was seen only a few times. V usage is TRBV6-6 and J usage is TRBJ2-1; a possible D gene is TRBD1 (6 bases). V shed 2 bases and J shed 7 bases, with 12 bases lying between them. The CDR3 loop spans 14 amino acids. Looked up from germline, CDR1 is MNHNY and CDR2 is SVGAGI (reference sequence). The CDR3 protein is CASSYEQGMNEQFF. CDR3 bases: TGTGCCAGCAGTTACGAACAGGGAATGAATGAGCAGTTCTTC.